The clone carrying this TCR beta chain has just one count. As yet, its antigen is unknown. The entry originates in a study of T cell responses to AZD1222 COVID-19 vaccine. Findings of the study overall: Along spike, vaccine-associated CD4 TCRs were found throughout, with dominance at 160-218 and 743-854. Baseline seropositivity occurred in only a handful of AZD1222 recipients.

The CDR3 totals 18 residues. The ends lost 1 base at V and 0 bases at J; junction bases unmatched: 8. The germline V gene encodes CDR1 SGHRS and CDR2 YFSETQ. Generated by immunoSEQ multiplex PCR, the TCRdb table keeps only in-frame clones and is missing some. The sample has 140,000 or so clones; around 90% are singletons. The sequence derives from an adult who received the MenACWY meningococcal vaccine as a control. The sample was peripheral blood, taken 28 days after the second dose of the MenACWY control vaccine. The chain recombines TRBV5-1 with TRBJ2-1, with 9 nucleotides matching TRBD2. CDR3 amino acids: CASSLLRAGGFSYNEQFF. CDR3 coding DNA: TGCGCCAGCAGCTTGTTACGAGCGGGAGGTTTCTCCTACAATGAGCAGTTCTTC.